The 25 T cell receptor beta chains reported below all come from one sample, sequenced in a study of blood T cells in healthy people across ages. Primers used in a second PCR of roughly 6 to 12 cycles were a sample-barcoded 5' primer and a J-beta primer mix. MiXCR, applied by TCRdb to the 5' RACE reads, yields one record per CDR3 protein. The data contain fewer than 800,000 distinct CDR3 sequences, 20% to 25% of them singletons. Source material: blood. The receptors come from a man aged 65-85 years in good health.

V usage is TRBV7-2 and J usage is TRBJ2-7; D not certain. CDR3 length: 14 amino acids. The V end was cut by 1 base, the J end by 7 bases, with 14 bases between. CDR1 and CDR2 from the germline V gene are SGHTA and FQGNSA. CDR3 bases: TGTGCCAGCAGCTTAGAGGCCTCCGTCTGGGAGCAGTACTTC. Its protein product is CASSLEASVWEQYF. The full variable domain, its missing parts supplied by reference TRBV7-2 and TRBJ2-7, is GAGVSQSPSNKVTEKGKDVELRCDPISGHTALYWYRQSLGQGLEFLIYFQGNSAPDKSGLPSDRFSAERTGGSVSTLTIQRTQQEDSAVYLCASSLEASVWEQYFGPGTRLTVT.

This clonotype was seen more than once but under ten times. The rearrangement uses TRBV20-1 and TRBJ2-3; possible D gene TRBD2, 6 bases. The CDR3 has 13 residues. Germline V lookup: CDR1 DFQATT, CDR2 SNEGSKA (reference sequence). V was cut by 3 bases and J by 0 bases, with 7 bases left in between. CDR3 nucleotide sequence: TGCAGTGCTAGCGGGACTAGCACAGATACGCAGTATTTT. It is translated as CSASGTSTDTQYF.

This chain links TRBV10-3 with TRBJ1-3; tentatively, D is TRBD1 (6 bases). The germline CDR1 and CDR2 sequences are ENHRY and SYGVKD. Trimming removed 10 bases at V and 3 bases at J, with 19 bases between. The CDR3 spans 15 residues. CDR3 nucleotides: TGTGCCACCAGAGACAACAGGGAACTTGGAAACACCATATATTTT. It codes for CATRDNRELGNTIYF.

V usage is TRBV7-9 and J usage is TRBJ2-5, with D perhaps TRBD1 (7 bases). Near its end, the DNA agrees better with TRBJ2-1, so the J call may be wrong. The CDR3 has 14 residues. From germline, CDR1 is SEHNR and CDR2 FQNEAQ (reference sequence). As DNA, the CDR3 is TGTGCCAGCAGCCCTCCAGGGGGGTCCAATGAGCAGTTCTTC. Its translation: CASSPPGGSNEQFF.

CDR3: CAGSFLAGVYNEQFF. CDR3 sequence (DNA): TGTGCCGGCTCATTCCTAGCGGGAGTTTACAATGAGCAGTTCTTC. The chain links TRBV7-2 to TRBJ2-1; TRBD2 agrees at 10 bases. This CDR3 contains 15 residues. Unmatched junction bases numbered 11, after V lost 11 bases and J lost 4 bases. Germline V lookup: CDR1 SGHTA, CDR2 FQGNSA.

Ten or more counts support this clonotype. The chain has TRBV10-3 and TRBJ2-1, with 8 positions matching TRBD1. Germline CDR1 reads ENHRY; CDR2 reads SYGVKD. The CDR3 sequence is 14 residues long. J lost 6 bases, V lost 9 bases, and 10 bases had no gene match. CDR3: CAIRATGVGNEQFF. DNA of the CDR3: TGTGCCATTAGAGCGACAGGGGTGGGCAATGAGCAGTTCTTC.

The gene calls are TRBV6-5 and TRBJ2-5; 12 nucleotides align to TRBD2. TRBJ2-7 matches the DNA end more closely, so the J call is doubtful. CDR3 size: 15 residues. The germline CDR1 and CDR2 sequences are MNHEY and SVGAGI. The CDR3 DNA reads TGTGCCAGCAGTTTTTCTAGCGGGAGGGCCAACGAGCAGTACTTC. It encodes CASSFSSGRANEQYF.

This clonotype was found a few times. V is TRBV18 and J is TRBJ2-5, with 14 positions matching TRBD2. With the DNA end fitting TRBJ2-7 better, the J assignment may be wrong. The CDR3 consists of 15 residues. Germline CDR1 and CDR2: KGHSH and LQKENI. The DNA for the CDR3 is TGTGCCAGCTCCTTCGGGACTAGCGGGAGCAGCGAGCAGTACTTC. Protein: CASSFGTSGSSEQYF.

This clonotype was detected only a few times. Relative to the germline gene, one junction end is altered; a read error may explain this. This rearrangement joins TRBV2 to TRBJ2-5, with 10 bases matching TRBD2. The CDR3 sequence is 15 residues long. Germline V lookup: CDR1 SNHLY, CDR2 FYNNEI. CDR3 DNA: TGTGCCGGCAGTGAAAGCCTAGCGGGAGTCGAGACCCAGTACTTC. It yields the protein CAGSESLAGVETQYF.

This clonotype was recorded many times. This chain uses TRBV9 with TRBJ2-1, with a tentative D call TRBD2 (7 bases). Trimming removed 3 bases at V and 4 bases at J, with 20 bases between. The CDR3 extends over 17 amino acids. Looked up from germline, CDR1 is SGDLS and CDR2 is YYNGEE. In DNA, the CDR3 is TGTGCCAGCAGCGCCGGGGGGCGGGAGAGCTTTTACAATGAGCAGTTCTTC. It yields the protein CASSAGGRESFYNEQFF.

This chain links TRBV10-3 with TRBJ2-5; 11 bases line up with TRBD2. The tail of the sequence fits TRBJ2-7 better, so the J call may be wrong. The germline gives CDR1 ENHRY, CDR2 SYGVKD. This CDR3 contains 17 residues. The DNA of the CDR3 is TGTGCCATCGGACAAGGGCTAGCGGGAGGAAACTCCTACGAGCAGTACTTC. This encodes CAIGQGLAGGNSYEQYF.

This chain connects TRBV18 to TRBJ2-4, with unresolved D. Between the trimmed V and J ends, which lost 0 bases and 5 bases, there was a span of 2 bases. Germline loops: CDR1 KGHSH, CDR2 LQKENI. The CDR3 runs to 12 residues. In nucleotides, the CDR3 is TGTGCCAGCTCACCACCCGAAAACATTCAGTACTTC. It encodes CASSPPENIQYF.

This chain joins TRBV29-1 and TRBJ1-1; TRBD1 matches at 7 bases. Germline CDR1 and CDR2: SQVTM and ANQGSEA. The length of the CDR3 is 13 residues. Losses at the gene ends were 3 bases for V and 1 base for J; bases not matched to a gene: 2. The CDR3 region is CSVDGQENTEAFF. In nucleotides, the CDR3 is TGCAGCGTTGACGGACAGGAGAACACTGAAGCTTTCTTT.

This clonotype was picked up a small number of times. This chain uses TRBV18 with TRBJ2-3; 9 positions agree with TRBD1. CDR1 and CDR2 from the germline V gene are KGHSH and LQKENI. The V and J ends lost 8 bases and 2 bases, in that order; junction bases with no gene match: 5. This CDR3 comprises 14 residues. CDR3 nucleotides: TGTGCCAGCGTCCGGGACAGGGTCACAGATACGCAGTATTTT. Protein product: CASVRDRVTDTQYF.

Ten or more counts support this clonotype. The CDR3 nucleotides are TGTGCCAGCAGTTATACACAGAACACTGAAGCTTTCTTT. Translating it yields CASSYTQNTEAFF. This chain uses TRBV6-2 or TRBV6-3 with TRBJ1-1; D not certain. Looked up from germline, CDR1 is MNHEY and CDR2 is SVGEGT. Deletions cut 3 bases from V and 1 base from J, with 6 bases between. The CDR3 sequence is 13 residues long.

As to this clonotype: This may be a read error: a much more frequent sequence differs by one nucleotide. The chain links TRBV7-2 to TRBJ2-5; D not certain. The CDR3 consists of 13 residues. Germline values: CDR1 SGHTA, CDR2 FQGNSA. CDR3 loop: CASSLRGQETQHF. The CDR3 coding sequence is TGTGCCAGCAGCTTACGAGGCCAAGAGACCCAGCACTTC. The full variable domain, with the rest looked up from reference TRBV7-2 and TRBJ2-5, is GAGVSQSPSNKVTEKGKDVELRCDPISGHTALYWYRQSLGQGLEFLIYFQGNSAPDKSGLPSDRFSAERTGGSVSTLTIQRTQQEDSAVYLCASSLRGQETQHFGPGTRLLVL.

This clonotype has only a few counts. The CDR3 DNA is TGTGCCAGCTCACCGCAGAGTAACACTGAAGCTTTCTTT. The encoded protein is CASSPQSNTEAFF. The chain uses TRBV18 and TRBJ1-1; D ambiguous. The CDR3 covers 13 residues. The V end lost 3 bases, the J end lost 2 bases, and 7 bases lay between the germline ends. Germline CDR1 and CDR2: KGHSH and LQKENI.

This clonotype appeared a few times. This chain joins TRBV6-5 and TRBJ2-6, with D hard to call. V lost 6 bases and J 2 bases, leaving 8 bases between the germline ends. This CDR3 has 14 residues. CDR1 and CDR2 (germline): MNHEY, SVGAGI. The chain's CDR3 is CASRGLAGANVLTF. As DNA, the CDR3 is TGTGCCAGCAGGGGCTTGGCTGGGGCCAACGTCCTGACTTTC.

The chain employs TRBV3-1 and TRBJ2-7, with a possible D match to TRBD2 (7 bases). V lost 5 bases and J 5 bases, leaving 22 bases between the germline ends. The germline CDR1 and CDR2 sequences are LGHDT and YNNKEL (reference sequence). The CDR3 sequence is 16 residues long. In DNA, the CDR3 is TGTGCCAGCAGCATTATAGGGGGAGCGGGACGAAACGAGCAGTACTTC. This translates into CASSIIGGAGRNEQYF.

In its sample, this clonotype was seen a few times. The chain combines TRBV9 with TRBJ2-5, with a tentative D call TRBD1 (5 bases). This CDR3 has 15 residues. The V end lost 2 bases, the J end lost 4 bases, and 15 bases lay between the germline ends. Per the germline V gene, CDR1 is SGDLS and CDR2 is YYNGEE. The CDR3 nucleotides read TGTGCCAGCAGCGTGGGTCCAGGGAAGGGAGAGACCCAGTACTTC. Its protein is CASSVGPGKGETQYF. The full variable domain, rest sourced from reference TRBV9 and TRBJ2-5, is DSGVTQTPKHLITATGQRVTLRCSPRSGDLSVYWYQQSLDQGLQFLIQYYNGEERAKGNILERFSAQQFPDLHSELNLSSLELGDSALYFCASSVGPGKGETQYFGPGTRLLVL.

This clonotype was counted between two and nine times. V and J are TRBV6-1 and TRBJ1-4; D is unresolved. The CDR3 contains 15 residues. Germline loops: CDR1 MNHNS, CDR2 SASEGT. Trimming pared 7 bases from V and 0 bases from J, leaving 12 bases between. CDR3 in DNA: TGTGCCAGCACCGGAGGACGGGCAACTAATGAAAAACTGTTTTTT. Its translation: CASTGGRATNEKLFF.

The chain carries TRBV20-1 and TRBJ2-7; TRBD2 matches at 9 bases. From germline, CDR1 is DFQATT and CDR2 SNEGSKA (reference sequence). The junction had 4 bases not matched to a gene; V was cut back by 0 bases and J by 4 bases. CDR3 length equals 14 residues. The CDR3 DNA follows: TGCAGTGCTAGAGATGGCGGGAGGGAGTACGAGCAGTACTTC. This sequence encodes CSARDGGREYEQYF.

This rearrangement joins TRBV20-1 to TRBJ2-2, with 7 bases identical to TRBD2. Germline CDR1 and CDR2: DFQATT and SNEGSKA (reference sequence). CDR3 length: 15 residues. Losses at the gene ends were 0 bases for V and 1 base for J; bases not matched to a gene: 2. CDR3 residues: CSARDASGNTGELFF. CDR3 in DNA: TGCAGTGCTAGAGATGCTAGCGGGAACACCGGGGAGCTGTTTTTT.

This chain links TRBV5-6 with TRBJ2-5; either TRBD1 or TRBD2 may supply D (5 bases each). V was cut by 4 bases and J by 6 bases, with 16 bases left in between. The germline V gene has CDR1 SGHDT and CDR2 YYEEEE. The CDR3 loop spans 14 amino acids. For the CDR3, the DNA is TGTGCCAGCAGCACGGTGAGGGGTTTGAAGACCCAGTACTTC. Translating it yields CASSTVRGLKTQYF.

This clonotype was detected many times. This rearrangement joins TRBV29-1 to TRBJ2-6; 7 nucleotides align to TRBD1. Germline CDR1 SQVTM, CDR2 ANQGSEA. This CDR3 is 14 amino acids long. J was trimmed by 4 bases and V by 3 bases; bases with no gene match: 3. CDR3 nucleotide sequence: TGCAGCGTTGACACAGGGGCCGGGGCCAACGTCCTGACTTTC. Its translation: CSVDTGAGANVLTF.